Shown below are 23 T cell receptor beta chains from a single sample sequenced in a study of OX40 agonist ivuxolimab in advanced cancers. The library relied on the immunoSEQ multiplex PCR assay. TCRdb stores this immuneACCESS table with in-frame sequences only. Part of the clones is absent; in the studies checked, under half of the shortfall reflects unresolved V genes, and no reason is known for the rest. Present in this sample are roughly 100,000 clones, 85% to 95% of which were seen just once. Around 0.25% of the sample comes from the top ten. Sequenced here: CD4+ or CD8+ T cells sorted from blood, sampled in a trial of the OX40 agonist ivuxolimab. Receptors originate from an adult with an advanced solid tumor such as melanoma, head and neck, liver or kidney cancer.

In its sample, this clone was seen once. The gene calls are TRBV6-1 and TRBJ1-5, with no clear D. From germline, CDR1 is MNHNS and CDR2 SASEGT. CDR3 length: 15 residues. Trimming cost V 10 bases and J 4 bases, with 20 bases left between them. This CDR3 is CATKEIPYSNQPQHF. In DNA, the CDR3 is TGTGCCACTAAAGAGATACCCTACTCGAATCAGCCCCAGCATTTT.

The V call is TRBV2, the J call TRBJ1-4, with D tentatively TRBD1 (5 bases). V was cut by 3 bases and J by 1 base, with 15 bases left in between. In germline, CDR1 is SNHLY, CDR2 FYNNEI. CDR3 length equals 17 residues. The CDR3: CASSESRRRGTNEKLFF. CDR3 coding DNA: TGTGCCAGCAGTGAGTCCAGGAGGAGGGGAACTAATGAAAAACTGTTTTTT.

The chain combines TRBV11-2 with TRBJ1-6, with a tentative D call TRBD1 (5 bases). Germline CDR1 and CDR2: SGHAT and FQNNGV. The CDR3 contains 15 residues. Trimming removed 1 base from V and 7 bases from J, with 11 bases in between. CDR3 sequence (DNA): TGTGCCAGCAGCTTAGTGGGGCAGGCCAATTCACCCCTCCACTTT. Its translation is CASSLVGQANSPLHF.

The rearrangement joins TRBV4-2 to TRBJ2-1; 7 bases agree with TRBD1. The germline V gene has CDR1 LGHNA and CDR2 YNFKEQ. The CDR3 length is 16 residues. J gave up 7 bases and V 4 bases, and 13 bases lay outside the gene matches. CDR3 region: CASSRAGTAKPNEQFF. CDR3 nucleotides: TGTGCCAGCAGCCGAGCCGGGACAGCAAAACCAAATGAGCAGTTCTTC.

The gene calls are TRBV14 and TRBJ2-5, with TRBD2 matching 7 bases. V dropped 5 bases and J dropped 6; count of bases not matched to a gene: 9. CDR1 and CDR2 from the germline V gene are SGHDN and FVKESK. This CDR3 spans 14 amino acids. The CDR3 DNA is TGTGCCAGCAGCGCCGCAACGGGGGGAAAGACCCAGTACTTC. Translation gives CASSAATGGKTQYF.

The gene calls are TRBV4-1 and TRBJ2-1; TRBD2 matches 7 bases. Trimming took 4 bases from V and 3 from J; bases not matched to a gene: 9. CDR1 MGHRA and CDR2 YSYEKL come from the germline V gene. This CDR3 contains 16 residues. The CDR3 here is CASSPTQRGGYNEQFF. The CDR3 DNA reads TGCGCCAGCAGCCCCACGCAGCGCGGGGGCTACAATGAGCAGTTCTTC.

The genes are TRBV6-1 and TRBJ1-5; D is undetermined. The CDR3 has 11 amino acids. In germline, CDR1 is MNHNS, CDR2 SASEGT. Deletions cut 1 base from V and 5 bases from J, with 0 bases between. The CDR3 region has the DNA TGTGCCAGCAGTGAAGATCAGCCCCAGCATTTT. Amino acids: CASSEDQPQHF.

The rearrangement joins TRBV7-9 to TRBJ2-3; no firm D call. The CDR3 sequence is 14 residues long. Germline V gene sequence: CDR1 SEHNR, CDR2 FQNEAQ (reference sequence). The V end lost 2 bases, the J end lost 3 bases, and 9 bases lay between the germline ends. CDR3 amino acids: CASSLLLRTDTQYF. The CDR3 DNA is TGTGCCAGCAGCTTACTTCTAAGGACAGATACGCAGTATTTT.

A few counts support this clone. The V call is TRBV11-3, the J call TRBJ2-5; D perhaps matches TRBD1 (5 bases). V gave up 5 bases and J gave up 1 base, with 11 bases separating them. CDR1 and CDR2 from the germline V gene are SGHNT and YENEEA. CDR3 length: 14 residues. CDR3 DNA sequence: TGTGCCAGCAGCGAACAGGTTCCCCAAGAGACCCAGTACTTC. Translated, it gives CASSEQVPQETQYF.

This chain links TRBV9 with TRBJ2-5; 14 bases align to TRBD2. The germline CDR1 and CDR2 sequences are SGDLS and YYNGEE. The CDR3 is 17 amino acids. V dropped 3 bases and J dropped 4; count of bases not matched to a gene: 8. CDR3 region: CASSAAAGLAGVETQYF. DNA of the CDR3: TGTGCCAGCAGCGCCGCGGCGGGACTAGCGGGAGTAGAGACCCAGTACTTC. Using reference TRBV9 and TRBJ2-5 for the parts outside the CDR3, the full variable domain is DSGVTQTPKHLITATGQRVTLRCSPRSGDLSVYWYQQSLDQGLQFLIQYYNGEERAKGNILERFSAQQFPDLHSELNLSSLELGDSALYFCASSAAAGLAGVETQYFGPGTRLLVL.

The gene calls are TRBV19 and TRBJ1-1; 10 positions match TRBD1. The CDR3 consists of 16 residues. The V gene end was trimmed by 4 bases and the J gene end by 2 bases; junction bases not matched to a gene: 7. Looked up from germline, CDR1 is LNHDA and CDR2 is SQIVND (reference sequence). CDR3 nucleotide sequence: TGTGCCAGTAGTACCCCCGGGACAGGGGACAACACTGAAGCTTTCTTT. This sequence encodes CASSTPGTGDNTEAFF. Complete variable domain (other parts from reference TRBV19 and TRBJ1-1): DGGITQSPKYLFRKEGQNVTLSCEQNLNHDAMYWYRQDPGQGLRLIYYSQIVNDFQKGDIAEGYSVSREKKESFPLTVTSAQKNPTAFYLCASSTPGTGDNTEAFFGQGTRLTVV.

The chain recombines TRBV21-1 with TRBJ1-3. TRBV21-1 represents a pseudogene. The CDR3 is 12 amino acids. The CDR3 here is CASSKVGNTIYF. In DNA form, the CDR3 reads TGTGCCAGCAGCAAAGTTGGAAACACCATATATTTT.

V gene TRBV28 combines with J gene TRBJ2-7; D unresolved. Germline lookup yields CDR1 MDHEN and CDR2 SYDVKM. Trimming removed 2 bases at V and 0 bases at J, with 11 bases between. This CDR3 region has 15 residues. The CDR3 DNA follows: TGTGCCAGCAGTTTAGACCTCCTAAGCTCCTACGAGCAGTACTTC. Its translation is CASSLDLLSSYEQYF.

The gene calls are TRBV29-1 and TRBJ2-4; the D is unclear. Per germline, CDR1 SQVTM and CDR2 ANQGSEA. The CDR3 is 10 residues long. The V and J ends lost 7 bases and 5 bases respectively, with 6 bases between them. This CDR3 is CSAGENIQYF. DNA for the CDR3: TGCAGCGCGGGCGAAAACATTCAGTACTTC. The full variable domain, rest sourced from reference TRBV29-1 and TRBJ2-4, is SAVISQKPSRDICQRGTSLTIQCQVDSQVTMMFWYRQQPGQSLTLIATANQGSEATYESGFVIDKFPISRPNLTFSTLTVSNMSPEDSSIYLCSAGENIQYFGAGTRLSVL.

The rearrangement links TRBV30 to TRBJ1-4; D call uncertain. CDR3 length equals 13 residues. In germline, CDR1 is GTSNPN, CDR2 SVGIG (reference sequence). V was cut by 2 bases and J by 8 bases, with 12 bases left in between. CDR3 amino acids: CAWSLVMWEKLFF. CDR3 nucleotides: TGTGCCTGGAGTCTCGTGATGTGGGAAAAACTGTTTTTT.

The chain couples TRBV7-2 to TRBJ1-2; 8 bases line up with TRBD1. J was trimmed by 4 bases and V by 1 base; bases with no gene match: 5. The CDR3 contains 15 residues. The V gene's germline CDR1 is SGHTA and CDR2 FQGNSA. The CDR3 DNA follows: TGTGCCAGCAGCTTAGGGACAGGGATAGGCTATGGCTACACCTTC. Translation gives CASSLGTGIGYGYTF.

In DNA form, the CDR3 reads TGTGCCAGCAGCCTTGGTTTTTTCAGGGGCCCTAGCACAGATACGCAGTATTTT. Its protein is CASSLGFFRGPSTDTQYF. The chain couples TRBV14 to TRBJ2-3, with a possible D match to TRBD1 (6 bases). The CDR3 length is 18 residues. The germline V and J ends were trimmed by 4 bases and 0 bases, with 20 bases remaining between them. Germline CDR1 reads SGHDN; CDR2 reads FVKESK. Together with reference TRBV14 and TRBJ2-3, the CDR3 gives the full variable domain: EAGVTQFPSHSVIEKGQTVTLRCDPISGHDNLYWYRRVMGKEIKFLLHFVKESKQDESGMPNNRFLAERTGGTYSTLKVQPAELEDSGVYFCASSLGFFRGPSTDTQYFGPGTRLTVL.

V and J are TRBV5-1 and TRBJ2-3, with 8 positions matching TRBD1. Trimming removed 4 bases from V and 3 bases from J; junction bases left unmatched: 4. The CDR3 is 14 residues long. Germline CDR1 SGHRS, CDR2 YFSETQ. CDR3 DNA sequence: TGCGCCAGCAGCGACGGGACAGGTACAGATACGCAGTATTTT. This codes for CASSDGTGTDTQYF. The full variable domain, with the rest looked up from reference TRBV5-1 and TRBJ2-3, is KAGVTQTPRYLIKTRGQQVTLSCSPISGHRSVSWYQQTPGQGLQFLFEYFSETQRNKGNFPGRFSGRQFSNSRSEMNVSTLELGDSALYLCASSDGTGTDTQYFGPGTRLTVL.

This chain links TRBV7-3 with TRBJ2-2; the match to TRBD2 covers 10 bases. V lost 6 bases, J lost 4 bases, and 8 bases stayed unmatched. Germline V gives CDR1 SGHTA, CDR2 FQGTGA. This CDR3 has 16 residues. CDR3 amino acids: CASRVDLAGATGELFF. DNA of the CDR3: TGTGCCAGCAGAGTAGACCTAGCGGGGGCCACCGGGGAGCTGTTTTTT.

The gene calls are TRBV6-6 and TRBJ1-1, with TRBD1 as a possible D gene (6 bases). The germline V gene has CDR1 MNHNY and CDR2 SVGAGI (reference sequence). The CDR3 sequence is 12 residues long. Trimming stripped 6 bases from V and 6 bases from J, with 11 bases between. The CDR3 region is CASSVTGPEAFF. As DNA, the CDR3 is TGTGCCAGCAGCGTAACAGGGCCTGAAGCTTTCTTT.

The V and J genes are TRBV18 and TRBJ1-4, with TRBD1 identical over 8 bases. The germline gives CDR1 KGHSH, CDR2 LQKENI. The length of the CDR3 is 14 residues. V gave up 3 bases and J gave up 13 bases; unmatched junction bases: 10. The CDR3 loop is CASSPTGTGVVLFF. CDR3 nucleotide sequence: TGTGCCAGCTCACCGACCGGGACAGGAGTCGTACTGTTTTTT.

V is TRBV7-6 and J is TRBJ1-3; the D is unclear. Germline V gene sequence: CDR1 SGHVS, CDR2 FNYEAQ. This CDR3 comprises 15 residues. Trimming left V 4 bases short and J 0 bases short, with 10 bases between. The CDR3, as DNA: TGTGCCAGCAGCTCAGATGTAATCTCTGGAAACACCATATATTTT. Its protein product is CASSSDVISGNTIYF.

The rearrangement links TRBV9 to TRBJ1-6; perhaps TRBD1 as D (6 bases). Germline CDR1 and CDR2: SGDLS and YYNGEE. The CDR3 loop spans 15 amino acids. Trimming pared 3 bases from V and 5 bases from J, leaving 12 bases between. The CDR3 is CASSDQGQDNSPLHF. The CDR3 nucleotides read TGTGCCAGCAGCGATCAGGGGCAGGATAATTCACCCCTCCACTTT.